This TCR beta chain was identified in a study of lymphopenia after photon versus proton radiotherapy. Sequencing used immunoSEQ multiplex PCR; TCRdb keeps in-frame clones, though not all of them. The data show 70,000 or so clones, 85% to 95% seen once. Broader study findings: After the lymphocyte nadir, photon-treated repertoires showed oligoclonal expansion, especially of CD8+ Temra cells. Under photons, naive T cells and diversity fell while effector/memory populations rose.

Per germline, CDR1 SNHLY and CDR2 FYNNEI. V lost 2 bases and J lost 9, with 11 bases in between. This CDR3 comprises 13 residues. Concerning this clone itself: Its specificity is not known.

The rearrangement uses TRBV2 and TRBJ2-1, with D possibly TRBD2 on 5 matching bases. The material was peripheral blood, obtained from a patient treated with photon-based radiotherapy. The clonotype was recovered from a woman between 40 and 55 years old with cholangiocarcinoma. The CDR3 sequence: CASSEMGRLEQFF. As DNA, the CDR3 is TGTGCCAGCAGTGAAATGGGGAGACTTGAGCAGTTCTTC.